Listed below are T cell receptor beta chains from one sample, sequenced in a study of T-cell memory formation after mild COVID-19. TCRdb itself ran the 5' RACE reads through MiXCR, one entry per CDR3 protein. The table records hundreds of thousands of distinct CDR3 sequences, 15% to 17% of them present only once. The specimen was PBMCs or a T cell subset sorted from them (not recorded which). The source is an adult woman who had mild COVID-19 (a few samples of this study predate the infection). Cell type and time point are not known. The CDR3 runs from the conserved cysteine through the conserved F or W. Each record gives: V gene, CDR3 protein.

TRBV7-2,CSSSRGQGYNEQFF
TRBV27,CASSLLLAGAGGQFF
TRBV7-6,CASSLDGGGRQETQYF
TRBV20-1,CSGGQGLYEQYF
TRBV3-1,CASSQNRGYEAFF
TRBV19,CASSIGGRNYGYTF
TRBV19,CASSALAARSGANVLTF
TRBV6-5,CASSPTQGTNYGYTF
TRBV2,CASSDLTGGETQYF
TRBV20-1,CSASTGGDNQPQHF
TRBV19,CASRSGAGNTIYF
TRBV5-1,CASSLAAPYNEQFF
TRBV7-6,CASSLVPLQGAAGELFF
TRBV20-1,CSAQKVDTGELFF